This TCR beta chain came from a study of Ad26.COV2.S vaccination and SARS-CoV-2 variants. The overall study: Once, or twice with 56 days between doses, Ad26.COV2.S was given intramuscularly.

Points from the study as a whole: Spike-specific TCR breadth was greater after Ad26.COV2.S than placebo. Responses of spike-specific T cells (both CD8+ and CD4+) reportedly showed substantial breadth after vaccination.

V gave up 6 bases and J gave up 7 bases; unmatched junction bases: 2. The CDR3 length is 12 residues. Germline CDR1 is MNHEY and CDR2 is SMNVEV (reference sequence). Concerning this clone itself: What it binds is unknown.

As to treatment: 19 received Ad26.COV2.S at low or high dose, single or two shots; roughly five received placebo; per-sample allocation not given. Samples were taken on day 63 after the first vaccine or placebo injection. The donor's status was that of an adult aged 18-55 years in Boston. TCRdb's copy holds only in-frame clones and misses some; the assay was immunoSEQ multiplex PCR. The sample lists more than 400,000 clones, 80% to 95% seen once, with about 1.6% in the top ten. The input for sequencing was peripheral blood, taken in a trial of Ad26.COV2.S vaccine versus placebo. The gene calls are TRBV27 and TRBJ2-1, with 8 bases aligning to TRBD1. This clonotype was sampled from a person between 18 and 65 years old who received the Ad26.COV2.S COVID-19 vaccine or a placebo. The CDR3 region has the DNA TGTGCCAGCAGCAACAGGGGGAATGAGCAGTTCTTC. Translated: CASSNRGNEQFF.